This T cell receptor beta chain was observed in a study of chemoradiotherapy in HPV16-positive cancers. Generated by immunoSEQ multiplex PCR, the TCRdb table keeps only in-frame clones and is missing some. Seen here are about 31,000 clones, more than 80% observed once, and the top ten hold approximately 5.5%. Between the trimmed V and J ends, which lost 5 bases and 4 bases, there was a span of 12 bases. The CDR3 length is 13 residues. CDR1 is SGHDN and CDR2 is FVKESK in the germline V gene. Whole-study findings and limits: For HPV16-positive patients, expanding HPV-responsive T cells associated with longer recurrence-free survival. HPV-specific T cells were functionally defined from only a couple of HPV16-positive patients. Non-HPV-specific T cells did not expand in tumors during treatment, whereas candidate HPV-specific clones and E7-related motifs did.

Note on this clone: Its antigen is still unknown.

Repertoires were sampled repeatedly during chemoradiotherapy. J is TRBJ2-7 and V is TRBV14; no firm D call. The clonotype comes from a human donor with HPV-associated anogenital cancer. The sample consisted of blood, taken from a patient who underwent chemoradiotherapy. The CDR3 spells CASSKGVLYEQYF. CDR3 coding DNA: TGTGCCAGCAGCAAAGGAGTCCTGTACGAGCAGTACTTC.